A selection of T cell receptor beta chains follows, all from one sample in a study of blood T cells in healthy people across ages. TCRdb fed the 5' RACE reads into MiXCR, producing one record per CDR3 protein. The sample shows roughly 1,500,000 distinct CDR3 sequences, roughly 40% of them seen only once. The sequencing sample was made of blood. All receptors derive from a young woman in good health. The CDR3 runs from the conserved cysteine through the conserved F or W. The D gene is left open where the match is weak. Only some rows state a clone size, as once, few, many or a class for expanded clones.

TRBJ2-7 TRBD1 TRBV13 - TGTGCCAGCAGCTTACGGACAGGGGGGGACGAGCAGTACTTC CASSLRTGGDEQYF
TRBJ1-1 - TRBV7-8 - TGTGCCAGCAGCACCAGACCGGACAGGAACACTGAAGCTTTCTTT CASSTRPDRNTEAFF
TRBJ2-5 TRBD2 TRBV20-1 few TGCAGTGCCCCCGAATGGGGGGGGTACCAAGAGACCCAGTACTTC CSAPEWGGYQETQYF
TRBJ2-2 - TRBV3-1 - TGTGCCAGCAGCCAAGAACAGGGCACCGGGGAGCTGTTTTTT CASSQEQGTGELFF
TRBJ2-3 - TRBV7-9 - TGTGCCAGCAGCTCGGGGGCGGGATTCACAGGTACGCAGTATTTT CASSSGAGFTGTQYF
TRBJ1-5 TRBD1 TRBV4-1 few TGCGCCAGCAGACCCGCCACCGGGACAGGGGGTCAGCCCCAGCATTTT CASRPATGTGGQPQHF
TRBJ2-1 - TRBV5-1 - TGCGCCAGCAGACTATGGCACAATGAGCAGTTCTTC CASRLWHNEQFF
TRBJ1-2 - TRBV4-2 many TGTGCCAGCAGCCAAGAAAGTCGGGCAGATTATGGCTACACCTTC CASSQESRADYGYTF
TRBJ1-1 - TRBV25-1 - TGTGCCAGCTCGAAGACAGAGAACACTGAAGCTTTCTTT CASSKTENTEAFF
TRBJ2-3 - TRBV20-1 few TGCAGTGCTATTGACAGAAGCCCCACAGATACGCAGTATTTT CSAIDRSPTDTQYF
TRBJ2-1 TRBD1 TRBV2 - TGTGCCAGCAAAAGGGGACAGGGGTATGATGAGCAGTTCTTC CASKRGQGYDEQFF
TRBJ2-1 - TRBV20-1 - TGCAGTGCTAGACGGGCGAGCCCTTCCTTAAATGAGCAGTTCTTC CSARRASPSLNEQFF
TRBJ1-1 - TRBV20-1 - TGCAGTGCTAGAAACAGCATGAACACTGAAGCTTTCTTT CSARNSMNTEAFF